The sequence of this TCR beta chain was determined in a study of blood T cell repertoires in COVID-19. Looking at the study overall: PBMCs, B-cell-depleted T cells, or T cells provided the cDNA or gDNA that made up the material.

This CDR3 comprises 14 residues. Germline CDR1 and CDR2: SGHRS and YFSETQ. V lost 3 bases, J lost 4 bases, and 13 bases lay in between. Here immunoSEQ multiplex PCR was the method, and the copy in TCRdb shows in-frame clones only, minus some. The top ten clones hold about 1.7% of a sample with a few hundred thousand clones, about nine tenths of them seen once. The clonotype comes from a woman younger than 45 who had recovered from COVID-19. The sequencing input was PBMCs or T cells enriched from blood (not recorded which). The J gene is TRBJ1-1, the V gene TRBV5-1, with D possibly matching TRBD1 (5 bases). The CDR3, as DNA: TGCGCCAGCAGCTGGCTCAGGGTTAGCACTGAAGCTTTCTTT. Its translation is CASSWLRVSTEAFF.